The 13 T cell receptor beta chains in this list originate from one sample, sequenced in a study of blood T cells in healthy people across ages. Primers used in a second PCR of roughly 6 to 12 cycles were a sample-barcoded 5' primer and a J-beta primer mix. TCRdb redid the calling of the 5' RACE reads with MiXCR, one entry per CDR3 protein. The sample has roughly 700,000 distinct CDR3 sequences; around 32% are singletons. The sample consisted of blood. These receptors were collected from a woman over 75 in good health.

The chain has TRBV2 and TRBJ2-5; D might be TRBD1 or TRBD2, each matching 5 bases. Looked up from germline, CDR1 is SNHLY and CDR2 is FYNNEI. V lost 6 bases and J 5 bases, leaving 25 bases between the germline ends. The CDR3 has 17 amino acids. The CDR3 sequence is CASSDSSSGRWGETQYF. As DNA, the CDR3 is TGTGCCAGCAGCGACTCTTCCTCGGGACGTTGGGGGGAGACCCAGTACTTC.

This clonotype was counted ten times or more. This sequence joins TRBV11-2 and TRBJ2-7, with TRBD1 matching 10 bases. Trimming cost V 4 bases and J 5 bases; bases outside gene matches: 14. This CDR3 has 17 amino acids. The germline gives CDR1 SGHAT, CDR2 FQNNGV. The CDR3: CASSSIRGGTGANEQYF. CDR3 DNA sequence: TGTGCCAGCAGCTCCATCCGGGGGGGGACAGGGGCTAACGAGCAGTACTTC. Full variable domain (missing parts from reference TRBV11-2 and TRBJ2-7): EAGVAQSPRYKIIEKRQSVAFWCNPISGHATLYWYQQILGQGPKLLIQFQNNGVVDDSQLPKDRFSAERLKGVDSTLKIQPAKLEDSAVYLCASSSIRGGTGANEQYFGPGTRLTVT.

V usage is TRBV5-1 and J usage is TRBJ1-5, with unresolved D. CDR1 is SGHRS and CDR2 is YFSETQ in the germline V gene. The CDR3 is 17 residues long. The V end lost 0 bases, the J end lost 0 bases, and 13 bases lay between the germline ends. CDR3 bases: TGCGCCAGCAGCTTGGGCCCCTTTTCCTCTAGCAATCAGCCCCAGCATTTT. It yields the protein CASSLGPFSSSNQPQHF.

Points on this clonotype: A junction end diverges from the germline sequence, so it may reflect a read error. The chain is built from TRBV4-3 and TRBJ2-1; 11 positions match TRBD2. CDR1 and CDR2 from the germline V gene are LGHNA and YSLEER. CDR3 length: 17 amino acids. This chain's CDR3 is CASGQEGLAGGYNEQFF. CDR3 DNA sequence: TGCGCCAGCGGCCAAGAAGGGCTAGCGGGGGGATACAATGAGCAGTTCTTC.

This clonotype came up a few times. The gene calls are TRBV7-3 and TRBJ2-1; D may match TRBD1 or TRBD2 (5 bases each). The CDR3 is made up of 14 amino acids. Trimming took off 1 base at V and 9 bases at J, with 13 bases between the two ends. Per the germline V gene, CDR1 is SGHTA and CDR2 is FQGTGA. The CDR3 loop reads CASSLNPARGEQFF. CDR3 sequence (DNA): TGTGCCAGCAGCTTAAACCCCGCGAGGGGTGAGCAGTTCTTC.

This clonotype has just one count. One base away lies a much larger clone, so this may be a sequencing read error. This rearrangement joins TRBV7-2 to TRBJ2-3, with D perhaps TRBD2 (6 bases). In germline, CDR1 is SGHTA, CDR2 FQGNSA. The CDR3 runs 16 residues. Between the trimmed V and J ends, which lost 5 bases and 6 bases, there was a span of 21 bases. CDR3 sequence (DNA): TGTACCAGCAGCCCAGACGTGCGGGGCGGCAGGGATACGCAGTATTTT. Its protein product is CTSSPDVRGGRDTQYF.

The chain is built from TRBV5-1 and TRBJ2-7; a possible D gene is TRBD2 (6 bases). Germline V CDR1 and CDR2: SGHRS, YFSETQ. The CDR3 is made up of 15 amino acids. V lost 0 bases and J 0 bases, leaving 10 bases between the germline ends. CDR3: CASSLELGGSYEQYF. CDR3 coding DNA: TGCGCCAGCAGCTTGGAACTCGGGGGCTCCTACGAGCAGTACTTC.

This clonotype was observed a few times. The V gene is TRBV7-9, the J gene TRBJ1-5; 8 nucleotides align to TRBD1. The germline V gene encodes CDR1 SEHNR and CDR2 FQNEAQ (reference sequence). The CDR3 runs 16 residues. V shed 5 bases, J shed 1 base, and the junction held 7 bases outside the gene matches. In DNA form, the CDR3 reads TGTGCCAGCAGCCCTGGACAGGGAGGCAGCAATCAGCCCCAGCATTTT. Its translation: CASSPGQGGSNQPQHF.

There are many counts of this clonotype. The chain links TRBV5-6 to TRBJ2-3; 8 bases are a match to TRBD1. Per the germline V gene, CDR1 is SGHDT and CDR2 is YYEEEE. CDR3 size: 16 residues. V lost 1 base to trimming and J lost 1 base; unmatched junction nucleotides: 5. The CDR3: CASSLIGQGRTDTQYF. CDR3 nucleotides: TGTGCCAGCAGCTTGATAGGACAGGGCCGCACAGATACGCAGTATTTT.

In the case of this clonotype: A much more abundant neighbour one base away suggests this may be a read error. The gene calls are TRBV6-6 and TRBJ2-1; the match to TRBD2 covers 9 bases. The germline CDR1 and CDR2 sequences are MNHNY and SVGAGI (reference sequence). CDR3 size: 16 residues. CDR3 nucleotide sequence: TGTGCCAGCCGTCCGGCTAGCGGGGACATCTACGATGAGCAGTTCTTC. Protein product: CASRPASGDIYDEQFF.

CDR3 loop: CASSQDSQGEQFF. CDR3 coding DNA: TGTGCCAGCAGCCAAGATAGTCAGGGCGAGCAGTTCTTC. The chain joins TRBV3-1 to TRBJ2-1; D is possibly TRBD1 (5 bases). With 0 bases removed from V and 10 bases from J, the gap between germline ends came to 10 bases. The CDR3 covers 13 residues. CDR1 is LGHDT and CDR2 is YNNKEL in the germline V gene (reference sequence).

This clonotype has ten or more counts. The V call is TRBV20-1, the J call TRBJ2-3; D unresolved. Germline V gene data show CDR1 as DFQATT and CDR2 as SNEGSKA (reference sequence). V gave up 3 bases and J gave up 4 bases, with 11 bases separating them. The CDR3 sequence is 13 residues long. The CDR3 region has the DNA TGCAGTGCTAGTATCCTAGTTCCAGATACGCAGTATTTT. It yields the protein CSASILVPDTQYF.

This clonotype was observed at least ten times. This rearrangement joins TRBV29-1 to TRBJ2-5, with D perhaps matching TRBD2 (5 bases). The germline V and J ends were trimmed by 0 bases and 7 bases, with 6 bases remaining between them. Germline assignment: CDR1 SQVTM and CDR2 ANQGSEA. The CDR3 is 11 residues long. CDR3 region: CSVEDGGTQYF. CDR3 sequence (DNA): TGCAGCGTTGAAGACGGAGGGACCCAGTACTTC.